This TCR beta chain was sequenced in a study of OX40 agonist ivuxolimab in advanced cancers. Across the whole study: Every patient in dose escalation had hepatocellular carcinoma, melanoma, renal cell or head and neck cancer.

The CDR3 is made up of 14 amino acids. After removal of 6 bases from V and 2 bases from J, the junction contained 5 bases not matched to a gene. Germline CDR1 and CDR2: MNHEY and SVGAGI. Note on this clone: Its antigen is still unknown.

Findings and limits, study-wide: The 0.1-3.0 mg/kg partial responders had among the lowest clonal expansion. At 0.1 to 3.0 mg/kg and by week 6, clonal expansion occurred in CD4+ and CD8+ blood T cells. On average, CD8+ T cells showed a greater number of expanded clones than CD4+.

Clones were sequenced by immunoSEQ multiplex PCR, and TCRdb holds only the in-frame ones, with some missing. The sample lists 35,000 to 55,000 clones, 85% to 90% occurring once. The V gene is TRBV6-5, the J gene TRBJ2-3, with 7 bases aligning to TRBD2. The TCR was taken from an adult with an advanced solid tumor such as melanoma, head and neck, liver or kidney cancer. The specimen was CD4+ or CD8+ T cells sorted from blood, collected in a trial of the OX40 agonist ivuxolimab. The CDR3 DNA sequence: TGTGCCAGCAGCCGGGACTACTTCACAGATACGCAGTATTTT. Translated: CASSRDYFTDTQYF.